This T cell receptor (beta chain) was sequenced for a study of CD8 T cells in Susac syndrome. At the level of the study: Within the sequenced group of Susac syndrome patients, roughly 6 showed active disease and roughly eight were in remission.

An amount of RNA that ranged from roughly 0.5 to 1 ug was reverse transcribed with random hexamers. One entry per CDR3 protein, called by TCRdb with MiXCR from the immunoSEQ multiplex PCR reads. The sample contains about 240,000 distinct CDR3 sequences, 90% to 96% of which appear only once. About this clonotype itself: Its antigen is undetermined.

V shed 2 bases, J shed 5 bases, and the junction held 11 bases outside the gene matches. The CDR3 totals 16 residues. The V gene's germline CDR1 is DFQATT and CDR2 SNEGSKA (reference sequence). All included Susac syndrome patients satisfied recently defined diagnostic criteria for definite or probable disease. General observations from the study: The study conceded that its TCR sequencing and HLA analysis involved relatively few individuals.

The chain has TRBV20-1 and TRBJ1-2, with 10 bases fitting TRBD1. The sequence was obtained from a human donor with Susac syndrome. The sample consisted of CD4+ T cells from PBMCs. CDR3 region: CSARPGTGVKGYGYTF. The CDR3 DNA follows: TGCAGTGCTAGACCCGGGACAGGGGTTAAGGGGTATGGCTACACCTTC.